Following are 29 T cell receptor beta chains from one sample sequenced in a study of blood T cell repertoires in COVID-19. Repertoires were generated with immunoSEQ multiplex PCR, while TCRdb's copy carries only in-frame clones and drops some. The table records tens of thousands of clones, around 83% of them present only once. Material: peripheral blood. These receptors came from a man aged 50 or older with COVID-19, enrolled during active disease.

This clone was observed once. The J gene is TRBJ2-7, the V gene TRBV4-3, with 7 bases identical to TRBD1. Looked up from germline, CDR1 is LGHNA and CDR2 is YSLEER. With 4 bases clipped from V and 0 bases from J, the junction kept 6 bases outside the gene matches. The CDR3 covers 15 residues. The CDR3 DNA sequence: TGCGCCAGCAGCCGGGACAGTACGAGCTCCTACGAGCAGTACTTC. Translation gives CASSRDSTSSYEQYF.

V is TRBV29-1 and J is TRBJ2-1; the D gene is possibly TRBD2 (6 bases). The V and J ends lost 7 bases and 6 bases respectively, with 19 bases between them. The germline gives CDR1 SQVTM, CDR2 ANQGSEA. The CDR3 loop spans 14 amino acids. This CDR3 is CSAEGSGLLNEQFF. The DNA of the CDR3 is TGCAGCGCTGAGGGGTCGGGACTTCTCAATGAGCAGTTCTTC.

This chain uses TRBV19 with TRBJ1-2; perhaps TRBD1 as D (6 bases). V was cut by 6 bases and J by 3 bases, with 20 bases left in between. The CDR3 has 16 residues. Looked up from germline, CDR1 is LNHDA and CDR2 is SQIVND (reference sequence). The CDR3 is CASRTVYRQAYYGYTF. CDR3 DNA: TGTGCCAGTAGAACGGTTTACCGACAGGCGTACTATGGCTACACCTTC.

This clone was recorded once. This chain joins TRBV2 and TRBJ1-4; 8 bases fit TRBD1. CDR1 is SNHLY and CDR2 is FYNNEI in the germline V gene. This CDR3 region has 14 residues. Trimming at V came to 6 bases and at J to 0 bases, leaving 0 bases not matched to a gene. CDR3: CASRQGATNEKLFF. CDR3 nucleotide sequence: TGTGCCAGCAGACAGGGGGCAACTAATGAAAAACTGTTTTTT.

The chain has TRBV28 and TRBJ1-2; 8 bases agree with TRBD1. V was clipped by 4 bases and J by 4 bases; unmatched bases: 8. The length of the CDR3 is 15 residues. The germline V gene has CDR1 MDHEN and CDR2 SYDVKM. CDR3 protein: CASSSQGASVYGYTF. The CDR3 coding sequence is TGTGCCAGCAGTTCCCAGGGGGCGTCTGTCTATGGCTACACCTTC.

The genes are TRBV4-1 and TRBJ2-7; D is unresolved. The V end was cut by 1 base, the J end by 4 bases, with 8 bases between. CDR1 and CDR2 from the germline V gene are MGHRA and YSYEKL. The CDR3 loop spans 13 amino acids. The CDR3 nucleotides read TGCGCCAGCAGCCAAGGGTCGAGGTACGAGCAGTACTTC. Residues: CASSQGSRYEQYF.

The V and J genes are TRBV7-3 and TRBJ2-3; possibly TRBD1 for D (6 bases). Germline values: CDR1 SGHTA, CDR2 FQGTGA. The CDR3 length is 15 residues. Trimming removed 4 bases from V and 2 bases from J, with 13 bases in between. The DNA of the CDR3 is TGTGCCAGCAGCTCCCAGGGGAAATCCACAGATACGCAGTATTTT. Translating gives CASSSQGKSTDTQYF.

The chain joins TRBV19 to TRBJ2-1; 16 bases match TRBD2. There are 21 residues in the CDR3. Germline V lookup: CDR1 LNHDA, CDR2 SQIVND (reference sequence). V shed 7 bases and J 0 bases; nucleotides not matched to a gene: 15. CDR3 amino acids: CASTDTTGTSGRGSSYNEQFF. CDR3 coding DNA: TGTGCCAGTACCGATACTACCGGGACTAGCGGGAGGGGGAGCTCCTACAATGAGCAGTTCTTC. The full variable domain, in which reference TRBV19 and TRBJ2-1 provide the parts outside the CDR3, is DGGITQSPKYLFRKEGQNVTLSCEQNLNHDAMYWYRQDPGQGLRLIYYSQIVNDFQKGDIAEGYSVSREKKESFPLTVTSAQKNPTAFYLCASTDTTGTSGRGSSYNEQFFGPGTRLTVL.

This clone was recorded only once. The CDR3: CASRTGPGQPQHF. In DNA form, the CDR3 reads TGTGCCAGCAGGACAGGGCCGGGACAGCCCCAGCATTTT. The V gene is TRBV27, the J gene TRBJ1-5; TRBD1 matches 7 bases. V lost 6 bases and J lost 7; bases outside the gene matches: 6. This CDR3 has 13 residues. Germline V CDR1 and CDR2: MNHEY, SMNVEV (reference sequence).

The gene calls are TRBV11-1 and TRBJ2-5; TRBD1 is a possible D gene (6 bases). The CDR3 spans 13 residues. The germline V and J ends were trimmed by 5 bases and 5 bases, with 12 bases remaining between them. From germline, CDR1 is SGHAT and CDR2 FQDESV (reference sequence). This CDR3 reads CASSGRGQETQYF. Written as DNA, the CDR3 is TGTGCCAGCAGCGGCAGGGGCCAGGAGACCCAGTACTTC.

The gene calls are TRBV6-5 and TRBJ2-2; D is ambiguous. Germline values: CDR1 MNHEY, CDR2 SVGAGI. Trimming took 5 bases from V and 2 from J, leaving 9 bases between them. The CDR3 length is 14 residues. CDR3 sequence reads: CASSPRVNTGELFF. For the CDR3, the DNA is TGTGCCAGCAGTCCCCGAGTCAACACCGGGGAGCTGTTTTTT.

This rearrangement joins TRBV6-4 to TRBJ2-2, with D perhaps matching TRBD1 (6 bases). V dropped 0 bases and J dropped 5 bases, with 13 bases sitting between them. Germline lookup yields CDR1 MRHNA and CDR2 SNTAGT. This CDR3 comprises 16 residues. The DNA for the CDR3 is TGTGCCAGCAGTGACTCCGGGCAGGGGAATACCGGGGAGCTGTTTTTT. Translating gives CASSDSGQGNTGELFF.

The CDR3 DNA follows: TGTGCCACCAGCCCTACAGGGGTGAACACTGAAGCTTTCTTT. This sequence encodes CATSPTGVNTEAFF. The chain uses TRBV24-1 and TRBJ1-1, with 7 bases identical to TRBD1. Germline loops: CDR1 KGHDR, CDR2 SFDVKD. J lost 0 bases, V lost 7 bases, and 4 bases had no gene match. This CDR3 has 14 residues.

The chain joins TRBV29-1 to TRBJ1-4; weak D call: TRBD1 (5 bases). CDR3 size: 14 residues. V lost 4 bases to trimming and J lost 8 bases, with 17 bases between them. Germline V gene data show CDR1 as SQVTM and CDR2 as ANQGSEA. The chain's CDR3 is CSVGYGGGREKLFF. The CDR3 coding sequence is TGCAGCGTTGGATACGGGGGGGGTAGGGAAAAACTGTTTTTT.

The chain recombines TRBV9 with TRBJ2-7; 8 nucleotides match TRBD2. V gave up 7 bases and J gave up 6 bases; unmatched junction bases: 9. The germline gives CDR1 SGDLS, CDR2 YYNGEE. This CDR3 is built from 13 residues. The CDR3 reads CASSGRGEGEQYF. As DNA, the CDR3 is TGTGCCAGCTCCGGGAGGGGCGAGGGCGAGCAGTACTTC.

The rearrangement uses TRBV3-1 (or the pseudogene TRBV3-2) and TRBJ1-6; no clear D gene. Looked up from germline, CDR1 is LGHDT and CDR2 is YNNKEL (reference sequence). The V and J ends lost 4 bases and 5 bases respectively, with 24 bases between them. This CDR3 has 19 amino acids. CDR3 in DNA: TGTGCCAGCAGCCCACGCGTTGGAAGTGGCCGGGGTAATAATTCACCCCTCCACTTT. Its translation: CASSPRVGSGRGNNSPLHF.

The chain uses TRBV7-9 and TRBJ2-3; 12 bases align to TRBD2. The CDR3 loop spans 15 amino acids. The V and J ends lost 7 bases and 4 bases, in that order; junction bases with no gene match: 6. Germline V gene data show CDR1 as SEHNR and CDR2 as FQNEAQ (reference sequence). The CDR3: CASTAPSGRADTQYF. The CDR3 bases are TGTGCCAGCACCGCCCCTAGCGGGAGGGCAGATACGCAGTATTTT.

The CDR3 DNA follows: TGTGCCTGGTCAAACCCGGGGGGCCCCCTCCACTTT. It encodes CAWSNPGGPLHF. This chain links TRBV30 with TRBJ1-6, with TRBD1 as a possible D gene (6 bases). The germline gives CDR1 GTSNPN, CDR2 SVGIG (reference sequence). The CDR3 consists of 12 residues. Between the trimmed V and J ends, which lost 5 bases and 13 bases, there was a span of 15 bases.

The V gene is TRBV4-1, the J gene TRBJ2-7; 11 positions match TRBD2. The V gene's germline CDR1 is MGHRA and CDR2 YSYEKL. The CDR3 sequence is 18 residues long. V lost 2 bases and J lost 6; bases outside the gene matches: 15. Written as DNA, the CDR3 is TGCGCCAGCAGCCAAAAAGGCACTAGCGGGAGTCAGCCAGGCGAGCAGTACTTC. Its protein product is CASSQKGTSGSQPGEQYF.

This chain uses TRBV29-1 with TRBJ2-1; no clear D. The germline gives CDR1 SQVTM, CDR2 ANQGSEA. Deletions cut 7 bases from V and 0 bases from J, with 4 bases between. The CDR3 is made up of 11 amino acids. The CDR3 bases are TGCAGCGGGAGCTCCTACAATGAGCAGTTCTTC. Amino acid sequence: CSGSSYNEQFF.

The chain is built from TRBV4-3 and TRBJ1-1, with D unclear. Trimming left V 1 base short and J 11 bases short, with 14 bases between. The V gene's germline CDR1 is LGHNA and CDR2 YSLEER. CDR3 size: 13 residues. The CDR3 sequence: CASSQVTGNVAFF. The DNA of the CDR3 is TGCGCCAGCAGCCAAGTAACCGGGAATGTGGCTTTCTTT.

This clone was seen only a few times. The CDR3 is CASSEDSNTEAFF. In nucleotides, the CDR3 is TGTGCCAGCAGTGAAGACAGTAACACTGAAGCTTTCTTT. The chain uses TRBV2 and TRBJ1-1; no clear D gene. The CDR3 has 13 amino acids. The V end was cut by 1 base, the J end by 2 bases, with 5 bases between. Germline lookup yields CDR1 SNHLY and CDR2 FYNNEI.

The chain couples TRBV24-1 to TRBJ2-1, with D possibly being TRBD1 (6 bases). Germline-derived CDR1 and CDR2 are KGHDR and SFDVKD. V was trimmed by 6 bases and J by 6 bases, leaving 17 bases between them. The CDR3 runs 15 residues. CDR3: CATSKQGTLGNEQFF. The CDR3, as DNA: TGTGCCACCAGTAAACAGGGAACTTTGGGCAATGAGCAGTTCTTC.

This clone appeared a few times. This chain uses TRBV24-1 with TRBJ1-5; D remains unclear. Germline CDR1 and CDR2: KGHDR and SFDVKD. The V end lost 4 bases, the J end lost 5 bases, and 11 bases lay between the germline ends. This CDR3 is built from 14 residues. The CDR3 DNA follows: TGTGCCACCAGTGACCCGGAGGGTGATCAGCCCCAGCATTTT. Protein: CATSDPEGDQPQHF.

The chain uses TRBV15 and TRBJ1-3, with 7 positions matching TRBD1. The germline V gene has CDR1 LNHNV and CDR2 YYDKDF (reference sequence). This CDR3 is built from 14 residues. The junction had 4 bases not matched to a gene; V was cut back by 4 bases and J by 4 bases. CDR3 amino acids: CATSNRGHGNTIYF. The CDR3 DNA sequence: TGTGCCACCAGCAACAGGGGCCACGGAAACACCATATATTTT.

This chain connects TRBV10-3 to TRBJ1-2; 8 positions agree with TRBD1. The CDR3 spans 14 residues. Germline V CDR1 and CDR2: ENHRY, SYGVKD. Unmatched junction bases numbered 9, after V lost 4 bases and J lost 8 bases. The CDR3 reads CAISASDRDRGYTF. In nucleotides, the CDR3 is TGTGCCATCAGTGCCTCGGACAGGGACAGAGGCTACACCTTC.

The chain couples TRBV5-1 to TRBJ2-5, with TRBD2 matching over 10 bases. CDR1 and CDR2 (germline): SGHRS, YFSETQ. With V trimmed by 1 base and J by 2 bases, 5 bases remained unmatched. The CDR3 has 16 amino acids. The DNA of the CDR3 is TGCGCCAGCAGCTTGCTACTAGCGGGGAAACAAGAGACCCAGTACTTC. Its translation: CASSLLLAGKQETQYF. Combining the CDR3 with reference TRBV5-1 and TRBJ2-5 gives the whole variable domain KAGVTQTPRYLIKTRGQQVTLSCSPISGHRSVSWYQQTPGQGLQFLFEYFSETQRNKGNFPGRFSGRQFSNSRSEMNVSTLELGDSALYLCASSLLLAGKQETQYFGPGTRLLVL.

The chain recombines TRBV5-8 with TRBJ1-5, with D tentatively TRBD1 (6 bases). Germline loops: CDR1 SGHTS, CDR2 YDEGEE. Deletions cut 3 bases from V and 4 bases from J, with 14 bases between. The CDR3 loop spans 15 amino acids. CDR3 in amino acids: CASSSDRFGNQPQHF. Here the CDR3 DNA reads TGTGCCAGCAGCTCCGACAGGTTTGGAAATCAGCCCCAGCATTTT.

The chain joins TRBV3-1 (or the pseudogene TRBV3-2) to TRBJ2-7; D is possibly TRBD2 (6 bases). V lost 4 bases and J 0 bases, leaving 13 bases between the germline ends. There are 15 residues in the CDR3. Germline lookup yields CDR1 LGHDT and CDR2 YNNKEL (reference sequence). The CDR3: CASSPQAGSSYEQYF. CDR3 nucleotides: TGTGCCAGCAGCCCCCAAGCGGGCAGCTCCTACGAGCAGTACTTC.